The 18 T cell receptor beta chains in this list originate from one sample, sequenced in a study of CD8 T cells in Susac syndrome. Random hexamers were used to reverse transcribe roughly 0.45 to 1 ug of RNA. TCRdb re-called the immunoSEQ multiplex PCR reads through MiXCR, storing one row per CDR3 protein. The sample yields 95,000 to 150,000 distinct CDR3 sequences, around 94% seen once. Sequenced: CD8+ T cells from PBMCs. Receptors were obtained from a human donor with Susac syndrome.

The V and J genes are TRBV25-1 and TRBJ2-7; TRBD1 might be the D (5 bases). V lost 3 bases to trimming and J lost 2 bases, with 11 bases between them. This CDR3 is 14 amino acids long. Per the germline V gene, CDR1 is MGHDK and CDR2 is SYGVNS. CDR3 in amino acids: CASSDTDTTYEQYF. CDR3 DNA: TGTGCCAGCAGTGACACGGACACCACCTACGAGCAGTACTTC.

V gene TRBV25-1 combines with J gene TRBJ1-2; D possibly corresponds to TRBD1 (6 bases). The CDR3 length is 13 residues. With 8 bases removed from V and 8 bases from J, the gap between germline ends came to 18 bases. Germline-derived CDR1 and CDR2 are MGHDK and SYGVNS. The CDR3 DNA reads as TGTGCCAGCGAACATGGGGGAACAGGGGGCTACACCTTC. This sequence encodes CASEHGGTGGYTF.

The chain recombines TRBV9 with TRBJ1-2; D is ambiguous. The V gene's germline CDR1 is SGDLS and CDR2 YYNGEE. CDR3 size: 11 residues. The V gene lost 7 bases and the J gene lost 8 bases, with 12 bases spanning the gap. The CDR3, as DNA: TGTGCCAGCCGCTCGGCCCCCGGCTACACCTTC. This gives the protein CASRSAPGYTF.

The chain couples TRBV29-1 to TRBJ1-1; no reliable D call. The germline CDR1 and CDR2 sequences are SQVTM and ANQGSEA. V dropped 3 bases and J dropped 5 bases, with 7 bases sitting between them. The CDR3 contains 11 residues. Here the CDR3 reads CSVDKSTEAFF. In DNA form, the CDR3 reads TGCAGCGTTGATAAGAGTACTGAAGCTTTCTTT.

The CDR3 protein is CASSQDLGQRNEQYF. The CDR3 nucleotides read TGTGCCAGCAGCCAAGACCTGGGACAGCGTAACGAGCAGTACTTC. The chain links TRBV3-1 to TRBJ2-7, with 7 positions matching TRBD1. The J segment lost 5 bases and the V segment lost 0 bases, leaving 7 bases of the junction unmatched. Germline CDR1 reads LGHDT; CDR2 reads YNNKEL (reference sequence). The CDR3 totals 15 residues.

CDR3: CASSQPAAAPNTEAFF. The CDR3 DNA reads as TGTGCCAGTAGCCAACCGGCGGCGGCCCCGAACACTGAAGCTTTCTTT. The chain recombines TRBV19 with TRBJ1-1, with no clear D. The CDR3 is 16 amino acids. Germline CDR1 and CDR2: LNHDA and SQIVND (reference sequence). Trimming removed 6 bases at V and 1 base at J, with 18 bases between.

The chain links TRBV5-6 to TRBJ2-3, with D tentatively TRBD1 (6 bases). Germline V gene lookup returns CDR1 SGHDT and CDR2 YYEEEE. Trimming removed 3 bases at V and 5 bases at J, with 10 bases between. The CDR3 is 13 amino acids. In nucleotides, the CDR3 is TGTGCCAGCAGCTCCGTAGGGGGAGATACGCAGTATTTT. This encodes CASSSVGGDTQYF.

V usage is TRBV9 and J usage is TRBJ1-2; D is ambiguous. The length of the CDR3 is 12 residues. CDR1 and CDR2 (germline): SGDLS, YYNGEE. V lost 5 bases and J lost 8, with 13 bases in between. Written as DNA, the CDR3 is TGTGCCAGCAGAAGGGTTGGTGGAGGCTACACCTTC. Encoded protein: CASRRVGGGYTF.

V gene TRBV29-1 combines with J gene TRBJ2-5; 8 positions match TRBD1. Germline assignment: CDR1 SQVTM and CDR2 ANQGSEA. The ends lost 1 base at V and 1 base at J; junction bases unmatched: 5. This CDR3 comprises 15 residues. CDR3: CSVEGLGTGQETQYF. CDR3 DNA sequence: TGCAGCGTTGAAGGCCTGGGGACAGGCCAAGAGACCCAGTACTTC. The full variable domain, with the rest looked up from reference TRBV29-1 and TRBJ2-5, is SAVISQKPSRDICQRGTSLTIQCQVDSQVTMMFWYRQQPGQSLTLIATANQGSEATYESGFVIDKFPISRPNLTFSTLTVSNMSPEDSSIYLCSVEGLGTGQETQYFGPGTRLLVL.

J is TRBJ2-3 and V is TRBV27; 8 bases match TRBD1. Losses at the gene ends were 3 bases for V and 4 bases for J; bases not matched to a gene: 9. CDR1 MNHEY and CDR2 SMNVEV come from the germline V gene (reference sequence). CDR3 size: 16 residues. In DNA, the CDR3 is TGTGCCAGCAGTTTCCTGGGACAGGATGGCCCAGATACGCAGTATTTT. Translating it yields CASSFLGQDGPDTQYF.

The CDR3 protein is CASSPSSDRNEKLFF. DNA of the CDR3: TGTGCCAGCAGCCCAAGCAGTGACAGAAATGAAAAACTGTTTTTT. The chain is built from TRBV7-9 and TRBJ1-4; possibly TRBD1 for D (5 bases). V was trimmed by 5 bases and J by 5 bases, leaving 15 bases between them. Germline values: CDR1 SEHNR, CDR2 FQNEAQ (reference sequence). The CDR3 contains 15 residues. Drawing the rest from reference TRBV7-9 and TRBJ1-4, the complete variable domain is DTGVSQNPRHKITKRGQNVTFRCDPISEHNRLYWYRQTLGQGPEFLTYFQNEAQLEKSRLLSDRFSAERPKGSFSTLEIQRTEQGDSAMYLCASSPSSDRNEKLFFGSGTQLSVL.

The chain couples TRBV25-1 to TRBJ1-2; D not resolved. The CDR3 is 16 residues long. Germline CDR1 reads MGHDK; CDR2 reads SYGVNS. V was trimmed by 5 bases and J by 6 bases, leaving 22 bases between them. In DNA, the CDR3 is TGTGCCAGCAGTAAACACACAGATCCTCCTGGGGATGGCTACACCTTC. It yields the protein CASSKHTDPPGDGYTF.

This chain connects TRBV19 to TRBJ1-1; TRBD1 is a possible D gene (6 bases). The length of the CDR3 is 14 residues. Germline-derived CDR1 and CDR2 are LNHDA and SQIVND (reference sequence). V dropped 2 bases and J dropped 6 bases, with 13 bases sitting between them. CDR3 nucleotide sequence: TGTGCCAGTAGTATACAGGGGATAAGGGCTGAAGCTTTCTTT. Translating it yields CASSIQGIRAEAFF.

The chain joins TRBV20-1 to TRBJ1-1, with TRBD1 as a possible D gene (6 bases). The length of the CDR3 is 14 residues. Looked up from germline, CDR1 is DFQATT and CDR2 is SNEGSKA (reference sequence). Trimming left V 3 bases short and J 0 bases short, with 11 bases between. CDR3 sequence reads: CSASPDRMNTEAFF. The CDR3 bases are TGCAGTGCTAGCCCCGACAGGATGAACACTGAAGCTTTCTTT.

The rearrangement uses TRBV30 and TRBJ2-5; D remains unclear. Germline-derived CDR1 and CDR2 are GTSNPN and SVGIG (reference sequence). V was shortened by 1 base and J by 1 base, with 10 bases between the two germline ends. The CDR3 runs 14 residues. CDR3 DNA sequence: TGTGCCTGGAGTGAGGTGGGAAGCCAAGAGACCCAGTACTTC. Its protein product is CAWSEVGSQETQYF.

This rearrangement joins TRBV29-1 to TRBJ1-2; possible D gene TRBD1, 6 bases. V was clipped by 2 bases and J by 3 bases, with 10 bases between them. CDR3 length equals 13 residues. Germline V lookup: CDR1 SQVTM, CDR2 ANQGSEA. The CDR3 sequence is CSVEQGTDYGYTF. The CDR3 region has the DNA TGCAGCGTTGAACAGGGGACGGACTATGGCTACACCTTC.

As regards this clonotype: The conserved phenylalanine or tryptophan is not found at the CDR3 terminus, so this likely reflects a read error. This chain connects TRBV9 to TRBJ2-7; 7 bases align to TRBD1. This CDR3 spans 15 amino acids. Trimming at V came to 4 bases and at J to 3 bases, leaving 10 bases not matched to a gene. Germline V gene data show CDR1 as SGDLS and CDR2 as YYNGEE. The CDR3 region has the DNA TGTGCCAGCAGCCCAACCGTGGGACAGATCTACGAGCAGTACCTC. It yields the protein CASSPTVGQIYEQYL.

The J gene is TRBJ2-1, the V gene TRBV9, with TRBD2 as a possible D gene (6 bases). The CDR3 covers 13 residues. Trimming pared 3 bases from V and 8 bases from J, leaving 12 bases between. In germline, CDR1 is SGDLS, CDR2 YYNGEE. CDR3 sequence: CASSGRLVYEQFF. In DNA form, the CDR3 reads TGTGCCAGCAGCGGACGACTAGTCTATGAGCAGTTCTTC.